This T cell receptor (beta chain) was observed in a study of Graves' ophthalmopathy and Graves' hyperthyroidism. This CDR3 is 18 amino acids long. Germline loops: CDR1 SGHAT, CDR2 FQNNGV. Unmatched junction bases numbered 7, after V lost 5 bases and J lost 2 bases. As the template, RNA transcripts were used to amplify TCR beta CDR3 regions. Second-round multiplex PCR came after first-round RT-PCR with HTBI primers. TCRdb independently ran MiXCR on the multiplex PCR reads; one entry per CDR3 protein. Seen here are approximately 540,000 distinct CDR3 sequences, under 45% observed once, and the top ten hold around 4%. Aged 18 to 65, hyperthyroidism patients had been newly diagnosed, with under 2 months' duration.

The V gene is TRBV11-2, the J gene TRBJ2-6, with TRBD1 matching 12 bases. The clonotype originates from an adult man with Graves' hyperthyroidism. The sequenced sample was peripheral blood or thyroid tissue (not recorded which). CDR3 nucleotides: TGTGCCAGCAGCCGACCGGGACAGGGGGCCCCTGGGGCCAACGTCCTGACTTTC. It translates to CASSRPGQGAPGANVLTF. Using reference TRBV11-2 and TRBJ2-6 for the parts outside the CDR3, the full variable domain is EAGVAQSPRYKIIEKRQSVAFWCNPISGHATLYWYQQILGQGPKLLIQFQNNGVVDDSQLPKDRFSAERLKGVDSTLKIQPAKLEDSAVYLCASSRPGQGAPGANVLTFGAGSRLTVL.